This TCR beta chain is from a study of a mutant IDH1 vaccine in newly diagnosed glioma. Study-level information: Patients had received radiotherapy, temozolomide, or both previously, most receiving both. Study findings and constraints: Immune responses induced by vaccination arose in 93.3% of the patients.

Notes on this clone: The target antigen is unknown.

Produced via immunoSEQ multiplex PCR; TCRdb's table is partial and in-frame only. The data show about 88,000 clones, roughly 87% seen once. Time point in this sample: baseline, week 1 (first vaccination visit). The treatment denotes: pre-vaccination baseline after standard-of-care therapy. Each tumor in the donors was a new WHO grade 3 or 4 astrocytoma, IDH1-mutant and ATRX-lost. Losses at the gene ends were 0 bases for V and 4 bases for J; bases not matched to a gene: 11. CDR3 length: 18 amino acids. Germline CDR1 LNHNV, CDR2 YYDKDF (reference sequence). The sequences come from PBMCs, collected from a glioma patient treated with radiotherapy, temozolomide or both. The J gene is TRBJ2-4, the V gene TRBV15, with 8 bases lining up with TRBD2. This clonotype was obtained from a man aged 35-49 years with glioma. Some clones in this sample may be carry-over from other donors' samples. CDR3 amino acids: CATSRDTLRERGKNIQYF. The DNA of the CDR3 is TGTGCCACCAGCAGAGACACTCTACGGGAGCGGGGGAAAAACATTCAGTACTTC.